Only a few counts were recorded for the clone carrying this T cell receptor (beta chain). Read coverage stops 3 residues before the CDR3 terminus; the germline J gene supplies the remainder. Germline values: CDR1 GTSNPN, CDR2 SVGIG (reference sequence). The CDR3 totals 14 residues. These data come from a study of T cell clonality in common variable immunodeficiency. Sequencing input was equivalent genomic DNA from CVID and controls. Some clones are missing from TCRdb's copy, which holds only in-frame ones; the method was immunoSEQ multiplex PCR. The record shows around 45,000 clones for this sample, with no singletons present.

The chain employs TRBV30 and TRBJ1-2, with D possibly matching TRBD1 (5 bases). The sequenced material came from peripheral blood mononuclear cells. The sequence came from a person between 18 and 75 years old in good health. CDR3 DNA (partial): TGTGCCTGGAGTGTAGTTGGGGGGACTGATACC. It encodes CAWSVVGGTDT. From start to end, the CDR3 is CAWSVVGGTDTYTF.